The 22 T cell receptor beta chains given below trace back to one sample, sequenced in a study of siplizumab effects on memory and regulatory T cells. Sequencing was performed with immunoSEQ multiplex PCR; in TCRdb, only in-frame clones are kept and a portion is missing. The sample consists of tens of thousands of clones, 95% to 97% of them appearing once. The sequenced sample consisted of naive CD4+ T cells sorted from blood. The receptors originated from a human donor in good health.

The rearrangement uses TRBV7-6 and TRBJ2-5; TRBD1 matches 9 bases. CDR3 size: 15 residues. From germline, CDR1 is SGHVS and CDR2 FNYEAQ. With 0 bases clipped from V and 4 bases from J, the junction kept 3 bases outside the gene matches. The CDR3 protein is CASSLAGQGGETQYF. CDR3 bases: TGTGCCAGCAGCTTAGCGGGACAGGGAGGAGAGACCCAGTACTTC.

The V and J genes are TRBV7-2 and TRBJ2-1; D is undetermined. Trimming pared 3 bases from V and 0 bases from J, leaving 9 bases between. This CDR3 has 15 amino acids. CDR1 and CDR2 from the germline V gene are SGHTA and FQGNSA. For the CDR3, the DNA is TGTGCCAGCAGCTTTAACATCGGCTCCTACAATGAGCAGTTCTTC. Encoded protein: CASSFNIGSYNEQFF.

The V and J genes are TRBV28 and TRBJ2-2, with D perhaps matching TRBD1 or TRBD2 (5 bases each). V shed 6 bases and J shed 4 bases, with 15 bases lying between them. This CDR3 spans 15 amino acids. Germline V gives CDR1 MDHEN, CDR2 SYDVKM. The CDR3 DNA follows: TGTGCCAGCAGGGGGCTTTCGAGCGGCACCGGGGAGCTGTTTTTT. This encodes CASRGLSSGTGELFF.

The V gene is TRBV9, the J gene TRBJ2-3; D is unclear. This CDR3 has 14 amino acids. Germline V lookup: CDR1 SGDLS, CDR2 YYNGEE. Trimming took 4 bases from V and 3 from J, leaving 12 bases between them. For the CDR3, the DNA is TGTGCCAGCAGCTCGATCGGGTTGACAGATACGCAGTATTTT. Translated: CASSSIGLTDTQYF.

The rearrangement joins TRBV28 to TRBJ2-6, with 7 nucleotides matching TRBD1. V lost 4 bases, J lost 2 bases, and 2 bases stayed unmatched. The germline gives CDR1 MDHEN, CDR2 SYDVKM. There are 15 residues in the CDR3. The CDR3 protein is CASSSGQAGANVLTF. CDR3 sequence (DNA): TGTGCCAGCAGTTCCGGACAGGCTGGGGCCAACGTCCTGACTTTC.

The rearrangement uses TRBV5-1 and TRBJ2-1; 11 positions agree with TRBD2. V was pared by 3 bases and J by 8 bases, with 19 bases of the junction left unmatched. CDR1 and CDR2 (germline): SGHRS, YFSETQ. The CDR3 sequence is 19 residues long. CDR3 sequence: CASSSLGSGGAYPFDEQFF. CDR3 nucleotide sequence: TGCGCCAGCAGCTCCCTGGGTAGCGGGGGGGCCTATCCCTTCGATGAGCAGTTCTTC.

The V and J genes are TRBV11-1 and TRBJ2-5; 9 bases line up with TRBD2. The CDR3 contains 17 residues. Germline CDR1 is SGHAT and CDR2 is FQDESV (reference sequence). With V trimmed by 2 bases and J by 4 bases, 11 bases remained unmatched. The CDR3 sequence: CASSLSPAGGVGETQYF. CDR3 in DNA: TGTGCCAGCAGCTTAAGTCCAGCGGGGGGAGTAGGAGAGACCCAGTACTTC.

A word on this clone: The junction shows a germline mismatch at one end, possibly a read error. The chain combines TRBV11-3 with TRBJ2-5, with no clear D. The CDR3 totals 13 residues. Germline assignment: CDR1 SGHNT and CDR2 YENEEA. The CDR3 DNA follows: TGTGCCAGCAGCTTAGGTGCCCGAGAGGCCCAGTACTTC. Its protein product is CASSLGAREAQYF.

This chain connects TRBV10-2 to TRBJ2-1; D might be TRBD2 (6 bases). V lost 8 bases and J lost 2, with 7 bases in between. This CDR3 contains 12 residues. Germline lookup yields CDR1 WSHSY and CDR2 SAAADI. The CDR3 region is CASAGTYNEQFF. CDR3 nucleotides: TGCGCCAGCGCGGGAACCTACAATGAGCAGTTCTTC.

The chain recombines TRBV14 with TRBJ1-2; D is uncertain. The CDR3 is 13 amino acids. V was cut by 1 base and J by 7 bases, with 10 bases left in between. The V gene's germline CDR1 is SGHDN and CDR2 FVKESK. CDR3 sequence: CASSQVSLAGYTF. The CDR3 DNA is TGTGCCAGCAGCCAAGTCTCCCTGGCTGGCTACACCTTC.

Only one count was recorded for this clone. V and J are TRBV30 and TRBJ1-5; D not resolved. V was cut by 5 bases and J by 4 bases, with 15 bases left in between. The CDR3 length is 14 residues. Germline assignment: CDR1 GTSNPN and CDR2 SVGIG (reference sequence). This CDR3 reads CAWCRQGRNQPQHF. Here the CDR3 DNA reads TGTGCCTGGTGCCGACAAGGTCGTAATCAGCCCCAGCATTTT.

This clone was counted once. The gene calls are TRBV5-6 and TRBJ2-3, with TRBD2 matching over 7 bases. The CDR3 is 15 residues long. V gave up 1 base and J gave up 1 base; unmatched junction bases: 3. Per the germline V gene, CDR1 is SGHDT and CDR2 is YYEEEE. The CDR3 sequence: CASSLRLAGTDTQYF. In DNA, the CDR3 is TGTGCCAGCAGCTTGCGTCTAGCGGGCACAGATACGCAGTATTTT.

V and J are TRBV5-5 and TRBJ2-7, with 12 positions matching TRBD2. Germline assignment: CDR1 SGHKS and CDR2 YYEKEE (reference sequence). The CDR3 loop spans 15 amino acids. Germline trimming cut 3 bases from V and 2 bases from J; bases unmatched to any gene: 3. The CDR3 nucleotides read TGTGCCAGCAGCTCCGGACTAGCGGGGCCCTACGAGCAGTACTTC. The encoded protein is CASSSGLAGPYEQYF.

In its sample, this clone was seen once. The V call is TRBV10-3, the J call TRBJ1-2; possible D gene TRBD1, 6 bases. This CDR3 has 15 amino acids. Germline V gene data show CDR1 as ENHRY and CDR2 as SYGVKD. The V end lost 0 bases, the J end lost 4 bases, and 12 bases lay between the germline ends. CDR3 in DNA: TGTGCCATCAGTGAGTCTGGGGGCCTAGGCTATGGCTACACCTTC. This sequence encodes CAISESGGLGYGYTF.

The rearrangement links TRBV29-1 to TRBJ2-2; D is possibly TRBD2 (6 bases). Looked up from germline, CDR1 is SQVTM and CDR2 is ANQGSEA. This CDR3 has 12 amino acids. Between the trimmed V and J ends, which lost 3 bases and 4 bases, there was a span of 6 bases. The CDR3: CSVEGGTGELFF. CDR3 bases: TGCAGCGTTGAGGGGGGCACCGGGGAGCTGTTTTTT.

The chain combines TRBV4-1 with TRBJ1-1, with 8 bases that match TRBD1. This CDR3 has 15 amino acids. CDR1 is MGHRA, CDR2 YSYEKL, per germline. V shed 4 bases, J shed 2 bases, and the junction held 6 bases outside the gene matches. The CDR3 loop is CASSLSAGGNTEAFF. The CDR3 region has the DNA TGCGCCAGCAGCCTCTCCGCAGGGGGCAACACTGAAGCTTTCTTT.

CDR3 DNA sequence: TGTGCCAGCAGTCCTGGGGTATACTATGGCTACACCTTC. Amino acids: CASSPGVYYGYTF. The chain carries TRBV7-2 and TRBJ1-2; D unresolved. The V gene lost 6 bases and the J gene lost 3 bases, with 11 bases spanning the gap. Germline V gives CDR1 SGHTA, CDR2 FQGNSA. This CDR3 is built from 13 residues.

The chain has TRBV27 and TRBJ2-7, with D possibly called TRBD1 or TRBD2 (5 bases each). The CDR3 contains 17 residues. Trimming left V 6 bases short and J 6 bases short, with 27 bases between. Germline lookup yields CDR1 MNHEY and CDR2 SMNVEV (reference sequence). The CDR3 region has the DNA TGTGCCAGCAGCGCATCCCGGGGCTATACGGTTAGCGTCGAGCAGTACTTC. It codes for CASSASRGYTVSVEQYF.

This sequence joins TRBV15 and TRBJ2-7; 10 nucleotides align to TRBD1. After removal of 6 bases from V and 3 bases from J, the junction contained 5 bases not matched to a gene. CDR3 size: 14 residues. Per germline, CDR1 LNHNV and CDR2 YYDKDF (reference sequence). For the CDR3, the DNA is TGTGCCACCAGTCCACGGGACAGGGGCTACGAGCAGTACTTC. This encodes CATSPRDRGYEQYF.

V gene TRBV6-1 combines with J gene TRBJ1-5; 8 bases line up with TRBD1. Germline values: CDR1 MNHNS, CDR2 SASEGT. The CDR3 has 13 residues. With V trimmed by 6 bases and J by 6 bases, 4 bases remained unmatched. CDR3 protein: CASRGQVGQPQHF. The CDR3 DNA reads TGTGCCAGCAGGGGACAGGTGGGTCAGCCCCAGCATTTT.

The chain joins TRBV11-2 to TRBJ1-1; D is possibly TRBD1 (6 bases). CDR1 and CDR2 from the germline V gene are SGHAT and FQNNGV. This CDR3 comprises 14 residues. Trimming pared 2 bases from V and 4 bases from J, leaving 11 bases between. Here the CDR3 reads CASSLSRGGTEAFF. The CDR3 DNA reads TGTGCCAGCAGCTTATCCAGGGGAGGCACTGAAGCTTTCTTT.

The CDR3 DNA reads TGTGCCAGCAGCCCCCGGGACGGGGACGGCTACAATGAGCAGTTCTTC. Translated: CASSPRDGDGYNEQFF. V and J are TRBV5-4 and TRBJ2-1, with D perhaps assigned TRBD1 or TRBD2 (5 bases each). The CDR3 is 16 amino acids. Germline V lookup: CDR1 SGHNT, CDR2 YYREEE (reference sequence). The ends were cut back, 4 bases at V and 3 bases at J, with 17 bases in the middle. The full variable domain, with the rest looked up from reference TRBV5-4 and TRBJ2-1, is ETGVTQSPTHLIKTRGQQVTLRCSSQSGHNTVSWYQQALGQGPQFIFQYYREEENGRGNFPPRFSGLQFPNYSSELNVNALELDDSALYLCASSPRDGDGYNEQFFGPGTRLTVL.